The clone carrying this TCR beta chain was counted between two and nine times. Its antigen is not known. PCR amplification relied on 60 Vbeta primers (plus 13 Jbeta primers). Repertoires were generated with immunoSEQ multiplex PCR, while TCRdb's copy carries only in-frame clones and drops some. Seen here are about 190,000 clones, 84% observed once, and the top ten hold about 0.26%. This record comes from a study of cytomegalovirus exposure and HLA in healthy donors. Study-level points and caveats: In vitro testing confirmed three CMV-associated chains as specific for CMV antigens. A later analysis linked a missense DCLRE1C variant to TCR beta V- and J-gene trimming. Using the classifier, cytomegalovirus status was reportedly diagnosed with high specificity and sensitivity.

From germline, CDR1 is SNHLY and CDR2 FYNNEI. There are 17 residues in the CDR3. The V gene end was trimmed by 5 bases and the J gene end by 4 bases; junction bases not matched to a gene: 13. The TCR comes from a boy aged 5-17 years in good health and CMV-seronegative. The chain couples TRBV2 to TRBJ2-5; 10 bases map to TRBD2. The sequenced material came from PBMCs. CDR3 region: CASSPAALRLAGETQYF. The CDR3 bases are TGTGCCAGCAGTCCGGCCGCCCTAAGACTAGCGGGAGAGACCCAGTACTTC.